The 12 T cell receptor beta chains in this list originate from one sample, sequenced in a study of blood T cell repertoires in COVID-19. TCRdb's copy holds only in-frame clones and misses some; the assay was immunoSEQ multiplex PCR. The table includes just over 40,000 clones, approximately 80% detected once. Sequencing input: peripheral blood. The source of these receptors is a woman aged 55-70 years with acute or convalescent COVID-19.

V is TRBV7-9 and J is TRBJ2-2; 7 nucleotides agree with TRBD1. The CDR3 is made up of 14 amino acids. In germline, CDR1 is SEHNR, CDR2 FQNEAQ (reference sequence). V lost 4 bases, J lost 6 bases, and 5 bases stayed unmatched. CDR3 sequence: CASSSYQGAGELFF. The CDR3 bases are TGTGCCAGCAGCTCATACCAGGGGGCCGGGGAGCTGTTTTTT.

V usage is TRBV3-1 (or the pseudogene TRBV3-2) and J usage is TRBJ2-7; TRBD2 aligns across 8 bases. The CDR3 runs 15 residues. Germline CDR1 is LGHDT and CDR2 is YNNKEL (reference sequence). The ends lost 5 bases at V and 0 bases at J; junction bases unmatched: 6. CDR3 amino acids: CASSAGGRSSYEQYF. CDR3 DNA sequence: TGTGCCAGCAGCGCGGGGGGACGGAGCTCCTACGAGCAGTACTTC.

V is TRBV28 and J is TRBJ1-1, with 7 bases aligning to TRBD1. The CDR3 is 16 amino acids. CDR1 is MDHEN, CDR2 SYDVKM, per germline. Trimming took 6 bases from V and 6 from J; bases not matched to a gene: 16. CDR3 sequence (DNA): TGTGCCAGCAGGGGGACAGCCCTAAAACTCTATGCTGAAGCTTTCTTT. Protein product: CASRGTALKLYAEAFF.

CDR3 amino acids: CASSQKETQYF. The DNA of the CDR3 is TGTGCCAGCAGTCAAAAAGAGACCCAGTACTTC. The chain couples TRBV6-5 to TRBJ2-5, with D hard to call. Germline V gives CDR1 MNHEY, CDR2 SVGAGI. The CDR3 totals 11 residues. V was trimmed by 5 bases and J by 3 bases, leaving 4 bases between them.

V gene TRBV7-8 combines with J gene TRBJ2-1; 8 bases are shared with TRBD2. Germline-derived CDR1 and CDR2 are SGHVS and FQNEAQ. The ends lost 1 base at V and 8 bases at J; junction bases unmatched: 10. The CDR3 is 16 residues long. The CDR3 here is CASSLGTSRRSDEQFF. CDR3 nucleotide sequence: TGTGCCAGCAGCTTAGGGACTAGCCGCCGGAGCGATGAGCAGTTCTTC.

In nucleotides, the CDR3 is TGTGCCAGCAGTTACGGACAGGGGGCAGGCAATCAGCCCCAGCATTTT. Its translation is CASSYGQGAGNQPQHF. The chain uses TRBV6-2 or TRBV6-3 and TRBJ1-5, with 11 bases fitting TRBD1. V was clipped by 2 bases and J by 2 bases; unmatched bases: 2. The CDR3 runs 16 residues. Germline-derived CDR1 and CDR2 are MNHEY and SVGEGT.

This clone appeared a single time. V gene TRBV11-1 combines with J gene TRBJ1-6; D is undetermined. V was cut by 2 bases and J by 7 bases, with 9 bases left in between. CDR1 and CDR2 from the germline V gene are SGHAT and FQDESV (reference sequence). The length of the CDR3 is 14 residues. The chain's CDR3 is CASSLQIPNSPLHF. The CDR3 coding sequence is TGTGCCAGCAGCTTACAGATTCCCAATTCACCCCTCCACTTT. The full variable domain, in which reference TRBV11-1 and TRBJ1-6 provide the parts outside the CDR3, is EAEVAQSPRYKITEKSQAVAFWCDPISGHATLYWYRQILGQGPELLVQFQDESVVDDSQLPKDRFSAERLKGVDSTLKIQPAELGDSAMYLCASSLQIPNSPLHFGNGTRLTVT.

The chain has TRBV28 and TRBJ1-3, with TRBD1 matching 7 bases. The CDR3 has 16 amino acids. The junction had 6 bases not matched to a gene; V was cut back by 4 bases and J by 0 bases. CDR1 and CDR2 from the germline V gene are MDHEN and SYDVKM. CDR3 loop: CASSSQGVNSGNTIYF. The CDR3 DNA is TGTGCCAGCAGTTCCCAGGGGGTCAACTCTGGAAACACCATATATTTT.

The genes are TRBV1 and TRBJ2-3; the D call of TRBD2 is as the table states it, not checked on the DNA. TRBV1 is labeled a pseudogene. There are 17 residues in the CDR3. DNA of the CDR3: TGCACCAGCAGCCAAGCTAAACTAGCGGGGTTGTCAGATACGCAGTATTTT. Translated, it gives CTSSQAKLAGLSDTQYF.

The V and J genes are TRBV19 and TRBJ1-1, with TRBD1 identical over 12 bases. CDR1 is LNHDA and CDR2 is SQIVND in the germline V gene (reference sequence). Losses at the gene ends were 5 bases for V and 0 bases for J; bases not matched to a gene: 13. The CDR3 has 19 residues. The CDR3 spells CASSPTTGTGGLMNTEAFF. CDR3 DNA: TGTGCCAGTAGTCCGACGACCGGGACAGGGGGCTTAATGAACACTGAAGCTTTCTTT.

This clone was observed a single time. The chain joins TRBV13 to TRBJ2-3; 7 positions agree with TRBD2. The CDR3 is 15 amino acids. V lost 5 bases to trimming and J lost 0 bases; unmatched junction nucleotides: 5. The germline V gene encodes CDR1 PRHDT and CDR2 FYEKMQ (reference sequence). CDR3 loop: CASSRRAGSTDTQYF. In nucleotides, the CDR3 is TGTGCCAGCAGCAGAAGAGCGGGGAGCACAGATACGCAGTATTTT.

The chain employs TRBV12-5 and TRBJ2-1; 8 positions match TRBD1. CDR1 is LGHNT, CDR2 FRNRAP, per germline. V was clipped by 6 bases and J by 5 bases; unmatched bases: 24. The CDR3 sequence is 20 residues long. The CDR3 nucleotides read TGTGCTAGTGGGCCCGACAGGGGCCTGAAAATAACGGTCCAGAACAATGAGCAGTTCTTC. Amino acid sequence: CASGPDRGLKITVQNNEQFF.